The clone carrying this T cell receptor beta chain was seen a handful of times. Authors' analysis steps: Using reference gene primer amplification, nucleated cell counts were estimated. Repertoires were generated with immunoSEQ multiplex PCR, while TCRdb's copy carries only in-frame clones and drops some. The V and J calls and clone size come from that table; D and trimming were worked out from the DNA. Found here are about 100,000 clones, around 85% of them singletons; the top ten hold 1.5% to 2%. These data belong to a study of blood T cell repertoires in COVID-19. Study at large: Material from acute and convalescent COVID-19 was sourced from the United States, Italy and Spain. Nucleic acid was either cDNA or gDNA, and it came from T cells, B-cell-depleted T cells, or PBMCs.

The CDR3 runs to 16 residues. Germline CDR1 is SGHKS and CDR2 is YYEKEE (reference sequence). V was pared by 0 bases and J by 1 base, with 4 bases of the junction left unmatched. Input material: peripheral blood. The receptor was derived from a woman between 65 and 79 years old with active or convalescent COVID-19. This chain uses TRBV5-5 with TRBJ2-5, with 9 bases fitting TRBD2. CDR3 protein: CASSLGAGGLQETQYF. CDR3 DNA sequence: TGTGCCAGCAGCTTGGGAGCGGGGGGCCTCCAAGAGACCCAGTACTTC.